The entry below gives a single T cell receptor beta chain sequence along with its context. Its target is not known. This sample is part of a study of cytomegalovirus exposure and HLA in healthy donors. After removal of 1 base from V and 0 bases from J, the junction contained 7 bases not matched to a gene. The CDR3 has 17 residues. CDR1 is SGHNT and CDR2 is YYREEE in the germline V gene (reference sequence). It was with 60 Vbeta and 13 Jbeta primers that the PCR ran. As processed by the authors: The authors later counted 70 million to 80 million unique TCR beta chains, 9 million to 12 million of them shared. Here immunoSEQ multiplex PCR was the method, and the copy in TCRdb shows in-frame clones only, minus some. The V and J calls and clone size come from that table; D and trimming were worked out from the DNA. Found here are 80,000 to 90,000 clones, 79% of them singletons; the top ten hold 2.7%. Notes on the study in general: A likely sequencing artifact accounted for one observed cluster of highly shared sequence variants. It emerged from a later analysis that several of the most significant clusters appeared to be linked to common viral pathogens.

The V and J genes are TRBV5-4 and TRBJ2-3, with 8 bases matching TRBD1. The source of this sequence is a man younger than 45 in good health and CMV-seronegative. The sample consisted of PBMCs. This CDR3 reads CASSLTSGTGSTDTQYF. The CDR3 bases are TGTGCCAGCAGCTTGACCTCCGGGACAGGTAGCACAGATACGCAGTATTTT.